The subject of this entry is one T cell receptor (beta chain). Its antigen is undetermined. This specimen belongs to a study of T cell responses to AZD1222 COVID-19 vaccine. The overall study: Second-dose groups at about 4 or about 12 weeks were pooled. Overall study results and limits: Vaccine-associated CD4 TCRs spanned spike, dominant at 160-218 and 743-854. None of the repertoires were sampled until the peak T cell response had passed. At study baseline, merely roughly 6 AZD1222 recipients were seropositive.

Assay: immunoSEQ multiplex PCR; the TCRdb copy retains only in-frame clones and omits some. The table includes approximately 170,000 clones, less than 95% detected once. V gave up 6 bases and J gave up 4 bases, with 24 bases separating them. The CDR3 has 16 amino acids. Germline V lookup: CDR1 SQVTM, CDR2 ANQGSEA. Specimen: peripheral blood, collected on day 0 of AZD1222 vaccination. The receptor's source is an adult in good health. The chain carries TRBV29-1 and TRBJ2-5; possible D gene TRBD1, 6 bases. CDR3 in amino acids: CSVKGVQFRGPETQYF. Here the CDR3 DNA reads TGCAGCGTCAAGGGGGTTCAGTTCAGGGGTCCAGAGACCCAGTACTTC.